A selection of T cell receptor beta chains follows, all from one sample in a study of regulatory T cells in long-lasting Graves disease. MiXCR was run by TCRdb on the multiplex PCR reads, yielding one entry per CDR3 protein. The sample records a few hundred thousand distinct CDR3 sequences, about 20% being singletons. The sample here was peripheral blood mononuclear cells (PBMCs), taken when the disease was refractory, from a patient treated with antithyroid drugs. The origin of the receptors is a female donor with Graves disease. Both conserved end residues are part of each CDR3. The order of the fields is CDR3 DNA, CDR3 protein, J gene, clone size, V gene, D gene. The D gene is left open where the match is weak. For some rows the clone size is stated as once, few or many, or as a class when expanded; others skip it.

TGCAGTGCTAGAGATTTGGCAGGGGCTAACTATGGCTACACCTTC,CSARDLAGANYGYTF,TRBJ1-2,many,TRBV20-1,.
TGCGCCAGCAGCTTGTCCGCGGGGGAGCAGTACTTC,CASSLSAGEQYF,TRBJ2-7,few,TRBV5-1,.
TGTGCCAGCAGTTTATACCAAACAGGGAACACTGAAGCTTTCTTT,CASSLYQTGNTEAFF,TRBJ1-1,many,TRBV28,.
TGTGCCAGCAGGACAGGGGACACTGAAGCTTTCTTT,CASRTGDTEAFF,TRBJ1-1,many,TRBV6-1,TRBD1
TGTGCCATCACCGAAACAGGGTACACTGAAGCTTTCTTT,CAITETGYTEAFF,TRBJ1-1,few,TRBV10-3,.
TGCAGTGCTCTAGCGGGGGCCTACGAGCAGTACTTC,CSALAGAYEQYF,TRBJ2-7,.,TRBV20-1,TRBD2
TGTGCCAGCAGCGTCTTATGGCAGCAGTACTTC,CASSVLWQQYF,TRBJ2-7,many,TRBV7-2,.
TGCAGTGCTTCGTTAGGGGGAAGGGGCAATGAGCAGTTCTTC,CSASLGGRGNEQFF,TRBJ2-1,.,TRBV20-1,.
TGTGCCAGCAGCCAGGGACTCTTAAAGGTCGGGGAGCTGTTTTTT,CASSQGLLKVGELFF,TRBJ2-2,few,TRBV7-6,.
TGTGCCAGCAGCCAGCGGACAGGGTACACCGGGGAGCTGTTTTTT,CASSQRTGYTGELFF,TRBJ2-2,few,TRBV7-9,TRBD1
TGCGCCAGCAGCCAGGTACAGGGACTGGGAGGGCCCCAGCATTTT,CASSQVQGLGGPQHF,TRBJ1-5,.,TRBV4-1,.
TGCGCCAGCAGCCGGGACCCAGGCACTAGTAGCGGGTACAATGAGCAGTTCTTC,CASSRDPGTSSGYNEQFF,TRBJ2-1,.,TRBV5-1,TRBD2
TGCAGTGCGATTAGGGGGGCCGAGACCCAGTACTTC,CSAIRGAETQYF,TRBJ2-5,many,TRBV20-1,.
TGTGCCAGCCTGCGGCAGGGCGAAGGTACCGGGGAGCTGTTTTTT,CASLRQGEGTGELFF,TRBJ2-2,.,TRBV7-2,.
TGCGCCAGCAGCAAGTGGTGGACACGCGGGAAGCGATCTTCCTACGAGCAGTACTTC,CASSKWWTRGKRSSYEQYF,TRBJ2-7,many,TRBV5-1,.
TGTGCCAGCAGGCCGGACAGTCCGAATGAAAAACTGTTTTTT,CASRPDSPNEKLFF,TRBJ1-4,many,TRBV12-3/TRBV12-4,.
TGTGCCAGCAGCTTGTACCCGACTAGCGGGGAATCCTACGAGCAGTACTTC,CASSLYPTSGESYEQYF,TRBJ2-7,few,TRBV7-2,TRBD2
TGTGCCAGCAGTTCCCCAAGCGGGGACAGAGTCTACGAGCAGTACTTC,CASSSPSGDRVYEQYF,TRBJ2-7,few,TRBV28,.
TGTGCCAGCAGCTTACAGTGGGCAGGGGGACGGACTGAAGCTTTCTTT,CASSLQWAGGRTEAFF,TRBJ1-1,once,TRBV7-2,TRBD1
TGCGCCAGCAGCCTTATGGGGGGCGAGAGTGAAGCTTTCTTT,CASSLMGGESEAFF,TRBJ1-1,.,TRBV5-1,.
TGTGCCAGCACGGGTCGGACATCACCCTACGAGCAGTACTTC,CASTGRTSPYEQYF,TRBJ2-7,few,TRBV7-2,.
TGTGCCAGCAGCCCCGGACCGACACAGCCCCAGCATTTT,CASSPGPTQPQHF,TRBJ1-5,.,TRBV7-9,.
TGTGCCAGCAGTGAAGCTCAGGACAGGACTGAAGCTTTCTTT,CASSEAQDRTEAFF,TRBJ1-1,.,TRBV6-1,TRBD1
TGTGCCAGCAGCCCTTCCCAACCTCCGAGGGACAGCAGAATTTATGGCTACACCTTC,CASSPSQPPRDSRIYGYTF,TRBJ1-2,once,TRBV14,TRBD1
TGTGCCAGCAGGGGTGATACTGTGCAGCCCCAGCATTTT,CASRGDTVQPQHF,TRBJ1-5,many,TRBV6-1,.
TGTGCCATCAGTGACCCGGGCAGGGTTGAGAACACCGGGGAGCCGTTTTTT,CAISDPGRVENTGEPFF,TRBJ2-2,.,TRBV10-3,.
TGTGCCAGCACCCCCCAGGGATACGAGCAGTACTTC,CASTPQGYEQYF,TRBJ2-7,.,TRBV6-9,.
TGTGCCAGCAGCTTAGGCGACAGGGGACGTACTGAAGCTTTCTTT,CASSLGDRGRTEAFF,TRBJ1-1,.,TRBV13,TRBD1
TGCAGTCATATTGGGGCGGGCGACGAGCAGTACTTC,CSHIGAGDEQYF,TRBJ2-7,.,TRBV20-1,.
TGTGCCAGCAAGGAGGGGAGCACAGATACGCAGTATTTT,CASKEGSTDTQYF,TRBJ2-3,many,TRBV28,.
TGCGCCAGCAGCTTGGCAGGGGGCGGCTATTCACCCCTCCACTTT,CASSLAGGGYSPLHF,TRBJ1-6,many,TRBV5-1,TRBD1
TGCGCCAGCAGCCAGAGGGGACTTCTCGGCGGAGAGACCCAGTACTTC,CASSQRGLLGGETQYF,TRBJ2-5,.,TRBV4-1,.
TGTGCCAGCAGTGAAGACACCAACACTGAAGCTTTCTTT,CASSEDTNTEAFF,TRBJ1-1,many,TRBV2,.
TGCAGTACCCCTCAAAGCGGGAGAAACTCCTACGAGCAGTACTTC,CSTPQSGRNSYEQYF,TRBJ2-7,.,TRBV20-1,TRBD2
TGTGCCAGCAGTGTAGCGGGACAGTTGAATTCACCCCTCCACTTT,CASSVAGQLNSPLHF,TRBJ1-6,many,TRBV6-1,TRBD1